This TCR beta chain appears in the sequencing data of a study of cytomegalovirus exposure and HLA in healthy donors. Germline CDR1 and CDR2: SGHRS and YFSETQ. Trimming stripped 2 bases from V and 3 bases from J, with 8 bases between. CDR3 length: 13 residues. A remark on this clone: Its antigen is as yet unknown.

Regarding the study as a whole: In a later analysis, DRB1 alleles had the most associated TCRs; HLA-C alleles the fewest. Researchers had no immune exposure information except CMV serostatus available. Earlier results showed most TCR beta V segments being productive about 90% or about 30% of the time.

The PCR employed 60 Vbeta primers together with 13 Jbeta primers. Repertoires were generated with immunoSEQ multiplex PCR, while TCRdb's copy carries only in-frame clones and drops some. The table shows about 150,000 clones, with approximately 68% occurring only once. This clonotype was sampled from a man aged 55 to 70 in good health and CMV-seronegative. J is TRBJ1-2 and V is TRBV5-1; tentatively, D is TRBD1 (5 bases). The sample was PBMCs. CDR3 sequence (DNA): TGCGCCAGCAGCTTAGGGGTGGACTATGGCTACACCTTC. Its translation is CASSLGVDYGYTF.